One sample yielded the 18 T cell receptor beta chains listed below, sequenced in a study of T cell changes during pregnancy in multiple sclerosis (dated by TCRdb to about 2019). Libraries were built with the immunoSEQ multiplex PCR assay. Here the immuneACCESS table is served through TCRdb, limited to in-frame sequences with V and J called. Missing clones are a known gap in these copies; in checked studies unresolved V genes cover under half, and the rest lacks a known reason. In all, the sample holds about 33,000 clones, and 90% of those were seen once. The ten largest clonotypes hold around 0.4% of the sample. The material sequenced was CD4+ T cells from peripheral blood mononuclear cells, taken in the second trimester of pregnancy. The receptors here all came from a female donor in good health, enrolled as a control in a pregnancy study.

The chain uses TRBV11-3 and TRBJ2-5, with 8 bases that match TRBD1. V dropped 5 bases and J dropped 2; count of bases not matched to a gene: 4. Looked up from germline, CDR1 is SGHNT and CDR2 is YENEEA. The CDR3 extends over 14 amino acids. CDR3 in DNA: TGTGCCAGCAGCAAAGGACAGGGACAAGAGACCCAGTACTTC. This translates into CASSKGQGQETQYF.

This clone was recorded only once. This rearrangement joins TRBV10-3 to TRBJ1-1, with D perhaps TRBD1 (6 bases). The CDR3 has 14 amino acids. Germline V gene data show CDR1 as ENHRY and CDR2 as SYGVKD. The V and J ends lost 4 bases and 1 base respectively, with 10 bases between them. This CDR3 reads CAISGGPTNTEAFF. DNA for the CDR3: TGTGCCATCAGTGGGGGGCCGACGAACACTGAAGCTTTCTTT.

The rearrangement joins TRBV7-2 to TRBJ2-1, with TRBD2 matching 7 bases. Per the germline V gene, CDR1 is SGHTA and CDR2 is FQGNSA. The V segment lost 5 bases and the J segment 2 bases; nucleotides outside the gene matches: 6. This CDR3 is 15 amino acids long. CDR3 coding DNA: TGTGCCAGCAGCCGGGACTATCAGCCCTACAATGAGCAGTTCTTC. It specifies CASSRDYQPYNEQFF.

The chain joins TRBV27 to TRBJ2-2, with 7 bases fitting TRBD2. With V trimmed by 6 bases and J by 7 bases, 8 bases remained unmatched. The CDR3 has 14 amino acids. Germline V gene sequence: CDR1 MNHEY, CDR2 SMNVEV (reference sequence). Here the CDR3 DNA reads TGTGCCAGCAGAATTACTAGCGTGGGCGGGGAGCTGTTTTTT. As protein: CASRITSVGGELFF.

The rearrangement uses TRBV11-3 and TRBJ2-3; 9 bases are shared with TRBD1. V was clipped by 5 bases and J by 6 bases; unmatched bases: 9. CDR3 length equals 15 residues. Germline values: CDR1 SGHNT, CDR2 YENEEA. The CDR3 DNA reads TGTGCCAGCAGCCTGGGACAGGGATCTTCGGATACGCAGTATTTT. Protein: CASSLGQGSSDTQYF.

The V call is TRBV28, the J call TRBJ1-5; 10 bases agree with TRBD1. There are 18 residues in the CDR3. Germline-derived CDR1 and CDR2 are MDHEN and SYDVKM. V trimming: 2 bases; J trimming: 7 bases; junction bases outside the gene matches: 14. CDR3 region: CASSLILSGTGVQQPQHF. DNA of the CDR3: TGTGCCAGCAGTTTAATTCTATCCGGGACAGGGGTTCAACAGCCCCAGCATTTT.

This sequence joins TRBV29-1 and TRBJ2-3, with a possible D match to TRBD2 (6 bases). The V end lost 4 bases, the J end lost 0 bases, and 11 bases lay between the germline ends. The CDR3 consists of 14 residues. Germline V gives CDR1 SQVTM, CDR2 ANQGSEA. The CDR3 is CSVAEGSSTDTQYF. The CDR3, as DNA: TGCAGCGTTGCGGAGGGTTCAAGCACAGATACGCAGTATTTT.

The chain uses TRBV12-5 and TRBJ1-2, with 10 bases that match TRBD1. Losses at the gene ends were 7 bases for V and 3 bases for J; bases not matched to a gene: 5. This CDR3 has 14 residues. Germline V gene data show CDR1 as LGHNT and CDR2 as FRNRAP. CDR3 loop: CASAWDRGDYGYTF. The DNA of the CDR3 is TGTGCTAGTGCCTGGGACAGGGGAGACTATGGCTACACCTTC.

CDR3 residues: CASSEPDTIYF. CDR3 nucleotide sequence: TGTGCCAGCAGTGAACCCGACACCATATATTTT. The chain carries TRBV6-1 and TRBJ1-3; D is undetermined. The V gene's germline CDR1 is MNHNS and CDR2 SASEGT. The CDR3 is 11 residues long. The V and J ends lost 2 bases and 8 bases respectively, with 4 bases between them.

J is TRBJ1-1 and V is TRBV27; 7 nucleotides match TRBD1. CDR3 length equals 17 residues. V was pared by 3 bases and J by 1 base, with 11 bases of the junction left unmatched. Germline CDR1 and CDR2: MNHEY and SMNVEV (reference sequence). CDR3 in amino acids: CASSLVGGSFRNTEAFF. The DNA for the CDR3 is TGTGCCAGCAGTTTGGTAGGGGGCTCATTTCGGAACACTGAAGCTTTCTTT.

This chain joins TRBV19 and TRBJ1-2, with 7 bases aligning to TRBD1. This CDR3 has 14 residues. CDR1 is LNHDA and CDR2 is SQIVND in the germline V gene (reference sequence). V shed 5 bases and J 8 bases; nucleotides not matched to a gene: 11. The CDR3 reads CASSPEGARRGYTF. The DNA of the CDR3 is TGTGCCAGTAGTCCGGAGGGGGCCCGGCGCGGCTACACCTTC.

This clone was counted only a few times. This chain uses TRBV25-1 with TRBJ1-1; D not resolved. V lost 4 bases and J lost 4, with 10 bases in between. From germline, CDR1 is MGHDK and CDR2 SYGVNS. The CDR3 is 13 amino acids. In DNA, the CDR3 is TGTGCCAGCAGTGGTGAGGGAAGCACTGAAGCTTTCTTT. Translation: CASSGEGSTEAFF.

The CDR3 protein is CASSLLQGVNTEAFF. The CDR3 region has the DNA TGTGCCAGCAGCTTACTCCAGGGGGTGAACACTGAAGCTTTCTTT. V gene TRBV7-2 combines with J gene TRBJ1-1; 7 bases are shared with TRBD1. CDR3 size: 15 residues. J was trimmed by 0 bases and V by 2 bases; bases with no gene match: 3. Looked up from germline, CDR1 is SGHTA and CDR2 is FQGNSA. The variable domain in full, with the rest retrieved from reference TRBV7-2 and TRBJ1-1, is GAGVSQSPSNKVTEKGKDVELRCDPISGHTALYWYRQSLGQGLEFLIYFQGNSAPDKSGLPSDRFSAERTGGSVSTLTIQRTQQEDSAVYLCASSLLQGVNTEAFFGQGTRLTVV.

V is TRBV27 and J is TRBJ1-1, with D possibly being TRBD1 (6 bases). Trimming took 7 bases from V and 4 from J, leaving 13 bases between them. Germline V lookup: CDR1 MNHEY, CDR2 SMNVEV (reference sequence). The CDR3 totals 13 residues. The CDR3 here is CASTLTGSTEAFF. CDR3 nucleotide sequence: TGTGCCAGCACCCTTACAGGGTCCACTGAAGCTTTCTTT.

This clone was seen only a few times. V and J are TRBV19 and TRBJ1-1, with 9 nucleotides matching TRBD1. Germline trimming cut 10 bases from V and 7 bases from J; bases unmatched to any gene: 13. The CDR3 has 14 amino acids. In germline, CDR1 is LNHDA, CDR2 SQIVND (reference sequence). CDR3 protein: CATSIQGAMSEAFF. In DNA, the CDR3 is TGTGCCACTTCAATACAGGGGGCTATGAGTGAAGCTTTCTTT.

V gene TRBV5-4 combines with J gene TRBJ1-2, with D uncertain. Germline loops: CDR1 SGHNT, CDR2 YYREEE (reference sequence). This CDR3 region has 17 residues. V was trimmed by 3 bases and J by 0 bases, leaving 18 bases between them. The CDR3 here is CASSSGGSAVANYGYTF. CDR3 sequence (DNA): TGTGCCAGCAGCTCCGGAGGTTCGGCAGTAGCTAACTATGGCTACACCTTC.

The chain has TRBV7-2 and TRBJ2-2; D is undetermined. The CDR3 sequence is 13 residues long. V lost 1 base and J 7 bases, leaving 7 bases between the germline ends. CDR1 and CDR2 from the germline V gene are SGHTA and FQGNSA. The CDR3: CASSLDPGGELFF. The CDR3 DNA follows: TGTGCCAGCAGCTTAGATCCGGGCGGGGAGCTGTTTTTT.

The chain joins TRBV6-1 to TRBJ2-7; 8 bases align to TRBD1. Germline V lookup: CDR1 MNHNS, CDR2 SASEGT. V dropped 4 bases and J dropped 4; count of bases not matched to a gene: 6. This CDR3 region has 14 residues. In DNA, the CDR3 is TGTGCCAGCAGTGGACAGGGGCCCCGATACGAGCAGTACTTC. Its translation is CASSGQGPRYEQYF.